These T cell receptor beta chains were read from a single sample in a study of blood T cell repertoires in COVID-19. TCRdb's table, derived via immunoSEQ multiplex PCR, lists solely in-frame clones and lacks some. The table lists hundreds of thousands of clones, around 82% of them singletons. Input material: peripheral blood. Receptors originate from a woman older than 75 with active or convalescent COVID-19. The conserved cysteine and the conserved F or W are not part of the CDR3 here.

>TRBJ2-2|TRBV7-9
ASSFTSTGELF
>TRBJ1-5|TRBV20-1
SARVLTAQH
>TRBJ1-5|TRBV10-2
ASRGGLRQPQH
>TRBJ1-4|TRBV28
ASRPTTGGASDEKLF
>TRBJ2-3|TRBV19
ASSRTGGSSTDTQY
>TRBJ2-1|TRBV18
ASSPNQGAWSNEQF
>TRBJ1-4|TRBV5-1
ASSLAGTGPPEKLF
>TRBJ1-2|TRBV5-1
ASSNTRVSYGYT
>TRBJ1-1|TRBV6-2/TRBV6-3
ASSTGTGSSEAF
>TRBJ1-2|TRBV30
AWTRGQGASNYGYT
>TRBJ2-7|TRBV5-1
ASSFSPSYEQY
>TRBJ1-2|TRBV4-2
ASSQDSGGEGYGYT
>TRBJ2-1|TRBV11-3
ASSDRDRGGNEQF
>TRBJ1-1|TRBV14
ASFDRGYQNTEAF
>TRBJ1-1|TRBV7-9
ASSKQRQIDNTEAF
>TRBJ2-1|TRBV5-1
ASSLGRREGKEQF
>TRBJ2-1|TRBV21-1
ASKEVRGPYNEQF
>TRBJ2-5|TRBV5-4
ASSIRTGTQETQY
>TRBJ2-7|TRBV30
AWSRRTSSYEQY
>TRBJ1-5|TRBV30
AWTMTGGQPQH
>TRBJ1-6|TRBV10-1
ASSTGTGGSPLH
>TRBJ1-5|TRBV2
AGLTGGQPQH
>TRBJ2-5|TRBV28
ASSLIGTGGKETQY
>TRBJ1-5|TRBV7-7
ASSFSGSNQPQH
>TRBJ2-1|TRBV3-1/TRBV3-2
ASSPPGSYNEQF
>TRBJ2-5|TRBV3-1/TRBV3-2
ASSQGLAGLRGETQY
>TRBJ1-6|TRBV18
ASSPGPNSPLH